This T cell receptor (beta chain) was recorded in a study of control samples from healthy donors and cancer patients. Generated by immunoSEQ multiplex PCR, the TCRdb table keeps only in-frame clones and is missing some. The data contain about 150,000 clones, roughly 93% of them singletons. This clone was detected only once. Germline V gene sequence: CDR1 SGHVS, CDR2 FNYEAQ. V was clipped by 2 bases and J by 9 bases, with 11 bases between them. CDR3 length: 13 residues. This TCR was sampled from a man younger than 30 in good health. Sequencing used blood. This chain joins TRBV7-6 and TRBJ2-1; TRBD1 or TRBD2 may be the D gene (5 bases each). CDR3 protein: CASSLIEGREQFF. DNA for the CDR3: TGTGCCAGCAGCTTAATCGAGGGACGTGAGCAGTTCTTC. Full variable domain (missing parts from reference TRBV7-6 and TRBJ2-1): GAGVSQSPRYKVTKRGQDVALRCDPISGHVSLYWYRQALGQGPEFLTYFNYEAQQDKSGLPNDRFSAERPEGSISTLTIQRTEQRDSAMYRCASSLIEGREQFFGPGTRLTVL.